This is a list of T cell receptor beta chains from one sample in a study of T cell responses to AZD1222 COVID-19 vaccine. Profiling relied on immunoSEQ multiplex PCR, and the TCRdb table lists in-frame clones only, not all of them. Of just under 150,000 clones detected, just over 85% appear once; the ten largest clones hold about 5%. Source: peripheral blood, taken 28 days after the second AZD1222 dose. The receptor source for this set is an adult who received the AZD1222 COVID-19 vaccine. The conserved cysteine and the conserved F or W are not part of the CDR3 here.

j_gene: TRBJ1-4; v_gene: TRBV28; CDR3aa: ASSFYRTGTPNEKLF
j_gene: TRBJ1-4; v_gene: TRBV7-9; CDR3aa: ASSLEGQGYEKLF
j_gene: TRBJ1-5; v_gene: TRBV29-1; CDR3aa: SAGQVDGQPQH
j_gene: TRBJ1-1; v_gene: TRBV28; CDR3aa: ASSYRGRGGTEAF
j_gene: TRBJ2-1; v_gene: TRBV30; CDR3aa: AWSRSGQGYYNEQF
j_gene: TRBJ2-2; v_gene: TRBV19; CDR3aa: ASSHRSPGELF
j_gene: TRBJ2-2; v_gene: TRBV10-1; CDR3aa: ASTRGDTGELF
j_gene: TRBJ1-1; v_gene: TRBV28; CDR3aa: ASSTHGAGIEAF
j_gene: TRBJ2-7; v_gene: TRBV29-1; CDR3aa: SVSGQGHEQY
j_gene: TRBJ1-6; v_gene: TRBV5-1; CDR3aa: ASSPTGYDSPLH
j_gene: TRBJ1-5; v_gene: TRBV6-5; CDR3aa: ASSSRQGSNQPQH
j_gene: TRBJ2-1; v_gene: TRBV4-2; CDR3aa: ASSQGLSTYNEQF
j_gene: TRBJ2-3; v_gene: TRBV7-6; CDR3aa: ASSKWGGDTDTQY
j_gene: TRBJ1-5; v_gene: TRBV19; CDR3aa: ASSRQGISNQPQH
j_gene: TRBJ1-1; v_gene: TRBV19; CDR3aa: ASLRQGNTEAF
j_gene: TRBJ1-5; v_gene: TRBV10-3; CDR3aa: AISVQGGQPQH
j_gene: TRBJ2-7; v_gene: TRBV30; CDR3aa: AWRVRQGDPYEQY
j_gene: TRBJ1-1; v_gene: TRBV6-1; CDR3aa: ASSGQWGFMNTEAF
j_gene: TRBJ1-2; v_gene: TRBV2; CDR3aa: ASSEGARGGSYGYT
j_gene: TRBJ1-3; v_gene: TRBV19; CDR3aa: ASSGSFWQSSGNTIY
j_gene: TRBJ2-2; v_gene: TRBV7-8; CDR3aa: ASSPRANTGELF
j_gene: TRBJ1-6; v_gene: TRBV9; CDR3aa: ASRPGQYNSPLH
j_gene: TRBJ2-2; v_gene: TRBV19; CDR3aa: ASTAVLDTGELF
j_gene: TRBJ1-3; v_gene: TRBV5-4; CDR3aa: ASSLDGPGALDGNTIY
j_gene: TRBJ2-1; v_gene: TRBV29-1; CDR3aa: SVEGTSGANEQF
j_gene: TRBJ2-6; v_gene: TRBV11-3; CDR3aa: ASSLVWTATSSGANVLT
j_gene: TRBJ1-5; v_gene: TRBV7-2; CDR3aa: ASSLDARFNQPQH
j_gene: TRBJ2-2; v_gene: TRBV29-1; CDR3aa: SVEGHDTGELF
j_gene: TRBJ2-2; v_gene: TRBV7-8; CDR3aa: ASYTGPNTGELF
j_gene: TRBJ2-7; v_gene: TRBV6-5; CDR3aa: ASSLISGRAQY